One sample yielded the 26 T cell receptor beta chains listed below, sequenced in a study of blood T cell repertoires in COVID-19. The table came from immunoSEQ multiplex PCR; TCRdb's copy has only in-frame clones and leaves some out. Of hundreds of thousands of clones in the sample, 75% to 90% were seen once. Sequencing was carried out using peripheral blood. The source of these receptors is a woman between 50 and 59 years old with COVID-19, enrolled during active disease.

The CDR3 spells CASSNQGIRYTEAFF. CDR3 nucleotides: TGTGCCAGCAGTAACCAGGGTATCCGATACACTGAAGCTTTCTTT. This sequence joins TRBV28 and TRBJ1-1; D perhaps matches TRBD1 (5 bases). V lost 5 bases and J 3 bases, leaving 16 bases between the germline ends. The CDR3 is 15 amino acids. Germline CDR1 reads MDHEN; CDR2 reads SYDVKM.

The V gene is TRBV30, the J gene TRBJ2-7, with 10 nucleotides matching TRBD2. Losses at the gene ends were 0 bases for V and 4 bases for J; bases not matched to a gene: 6. CDR3 length: 15 amino acids. CDR1 is GTSNPN and CDR2 is SVGIG in the germline V gene (reference sequence). CDR3 in DNA: TGTGCCTGGAGTGTGTCTACTAGCGGGGTTTACGAGCAGTACTTC. Translating it yields CAWSVSTSGVYEQYF.

Only a few counts were recorded for this clone. The V call is TRBV4-1, the J call TRBJ2-7; the match to TRBD2 covers 10 bases. V was pared by 0 bases and J by 2 bases, with 13 bases of the junction left unmatched. The CDR3 consists of 19 residues. The germline V gene has CDR1 MGHRA and CDR2 YSYEKL. The CDR3 protein is CASSQDQASGRLFPYEQYF. The CDR3 DNA follows: TGCGCCAGCAGCCAAGATCAGGCTAGCGGGAGATTGTTCCCCTACGAGCAGTACTTC.

This chain connects TRBV21-1 to TRBJ1-3. TRBV21-1 is assigned pseudogene status. CDR3 length: 16 residues. The CDR3 DNA follows: TGTGCCAGCAGCAAAGATTCCGGGAGCTCTGGAAACACCATATATTTT. This gives the protein CASSKDSGSSGNTIYF.

This clone appeared many times. The genes are TRBV3-1 (or the pseudogene TRBV3-2) and TRBJ1-1; TRBD1 matches 8 bases. Germline V gene lookup returns CDR1 LGHDT and CDR2 YNNKEL (reference sequence). The CDR3 is made up of 14 amino acids. V was clipped by 5 bases and J by 2 bases; unmatched bases: 4. CDR3 bases: TGTGCCAGCAGCTGGGGACAGGCCAACACTGAAGCTTTCTTT. Translating gives CASSWGQANTEAFF.

This chain uses TRBV4-2 with TRBJ2-1, with a tentative D call TRBD2 (5 bases). Deletions cut 5 bases from V and 1 base from J, with 15 bases between. Germline V gives CDR1 LGHNA, CDR2 YNFKEQ. This CDR3 has 16 residues. CDR3 coding DNA: TGTGCCAGCAGCTTGCGACCCCGGGGATCCTACAATGAGCAGTTCTTC. Translation: CASSLRPRGSYNEQFF.

This clone turned up a few times. The chain uses TRBV5-4 and TRBJ2-3; TRBD2 aligns across 13 bases. Per germline, CDR1 SGHNT and CDR2 YYREEE (reference sequence). V was pared by 2 bases and J by 5 bases, with 14 bases of the junction left unmatched. This CDR3 is 19 amino acids long. In nucleotides, the CDR3 is TGTGCCAGCAGCTTCACGACGGGACTAGCGGGATCCGGTGTAGATACGCAGTATTTT. Residues: CASSFTTGLAGSGVDTQYF.

V usage is TRBV4-1 and J usage is TRBJ1-6; TRBD1 matches 11 bases. V was pared by 4 bases and J by 9 bases, with 8 bases of the junction left unmatched. The CDR3 totals 16 residues. Germline values: CDR1 MGHRA, CDR2 YSYEKL. Written as DNA, the CDR3 is TGCGCCAGCAGCCGAGGACAGGGGGCTCAGATTTCACCCCTCCACTTT. Protein sequence: CASSRGQGAQISPLHF.

This clone appeared a single time. The CDR3 here is CASSQGAGDEKLFF. As DNA, the CDR3 is TGTGCCAGCAGCCAAGGAGCAGGGGACGAAAAACTGTTTTTT. This sequence joins TRBV4-2 and TRBJ1-4; tentative D call: TRBD1 (6 bases). V lost 1 base to trimming and J lost 8 bases, with 11 bases between them. The CDR3 extends over 14 amino acids. Per the germline V gene, CDR1 is LGHNA and CDR2 is YNFKEQ.

V and J are TRBV20-1 and TRBJ1-2, with a possible D match to TRBD1 (5 bases). This CDR3 contains 15 residues. Germline V gene data show CDR1 as DFQATT and CDR2 as SNEGSKA (reference sequence). Deletions cut 3 bases from V and 0 bases from J, with 14 bases between. The CDR3 here is CSASTTGLANYGYTF. For the CDR3, the DNA is TGCAGTGCTAGTACTACAGGATTAGCTAACTATGGCTACACCTTC.

The rearrangement joins TRBV5-1 to TRBJ1-1; TRBD1 agrees at 8 bases. Germline V gives CDR1 SGHRS, CDR2 YFSETQ. The CDR3 has 13 residues. Unmatched junction bases numbered 9, after V lost 8 bases and J lost 6 bases. Here the CDR3 DNA reads TGCGCCAGTTCCCCGGGACAGGCCCCTGAAGCTTTCTTT. Its translation: CASSPGQAPEAFF.

The chain is built from TRBV24-1 and TRBJ2-1; D is ambiguous. The CDR3 covers 13 residues. Trimming pared 4 bases from V and 5 bases from J, leaving 8 bases between. Looked up from germline, CDR1 is KGHDR and CDR2 is SFDVKD. The CDR3, as DNA: TGTGCCACCAGTGAGCGGAGAAACAATGAGCAGTTCTTC. It codes for CATSERRNNEQFF.

DNA for the CDR3: TGCGCCAGCAGCTTGGTAGCGGGAGTTCCCGGGGAGCTGTTTTTT. Residues: CASSLVAGVPGELFF. The chain couples TRBV5-1 to TRBJ2-2; 9 bases fit TRBD2. The J segment lost 6 bases and the V segment lost 0 bases, leaving 3 bases of the junction unmatched. In germline, CDR1 is SGHRS, CDR2 YFSETQ. CDR3 length equals 15 residues.

The count of this clone is one. The chain employs TRBV27 and TRBJ1-6; 11 nucleotides agree with TRBD1. The CDR3 is 20 residues long. CDR1 is MNHEY, CDR2 SMNVEV, per germline (reference sequence). After removal of 5 bases from V and 5 bases from J, the junction contained 17 bases not matched to a gene. CDR3 residues: CASSITGDRGYPLNNSPLHF. The DNA of the CDR3 is TGTGCCAGCAGTATAACGGGGGACAGGGGGTACCCCCTGAATAATTCACCCCTCCACTTT.

The rearrangement uses TRBV7-8 and TRBJ2-7; maybe TRBD1 (5 bases). Deletions cut 5 bases from V and 3 bases from J, with 20 bases between. The CDR3 has 16 amino acids. Germline V lookup: CDR1 SGHVS, CDR2 FQNEAQ. CDR3 residues: CASSARGRVPYYEQYF. The CDR3 DNA reads TGTGCCAGCAGCGCGCGAGGCAGGGTGCCCTACTACGAGCAGTACTTC.

V gene TRBV19 combines with J gene TRBJ2-1; 9 bases line up with TRBD2. The germline V gene encodes CDR1 LNHDA and CDR2 SQIVND (reference sequence). The V and J ends lost 8 bases and 7 bases, in that order; junction bases with no gene match: 9. The CDR3 is made up of 14 amino acids. The CDR3 DNA reads as TGTGCCAGTCGGCTAGCGGGATTGCGGAATGAGCAGTTCTTC. It specifies CASRLAGLRNEQFF.

This clone was recorded only once. The CDR3, as DNA: TGCGCCAGCAGCCCCGAGGCCACCGGCGGGAGGGCATCTTACACAGATACGCAGTATTTT. Amino acids: CASSPEATGGRASYTDTQYF. The J gene is TRBJ2-3, the V gene TRBV4-1; 9 bases fit TRBD2. The germline V gene has CDR1 MGHRA and CDR2 YSYEKL. The CDR3 is made up of 20 amino acids. J gave up 2 bases and V 4 bases, and 19 bases lay outside the gene matches.

The V gene is TRBV5-1, the J gene TRBJ1-4; D is ambiguous. CDR3 length: 16 amino acids. The germline V gene has CDR1 SGHRS and CDR2 YFSETQ. Trimming left V 3 bases short and J 0 bases short, with 12 bases between. The CDR3 DNA is TGCGCCAGCAGCTCCGGGTCGACCGCAACTAATGAAAAACTGTTTTTT. As protein: CASSSGSTATNEKLFF.

This clone is a singleton in its sample. The V call is TRBV6-5, the J call TRBJ2-3, with D possibly being TRBD1 (5 bases). The CDR3 sequence is 11 residues long. V lost 5 bases to trimming and J lost 6 bases, with 6 bases between them. Germline CDR1 and CDR2: MNHEY and SVGAGI. CDR3 coding DNA: TGTGCCAGCAGTAACAGGGATACGCAGTATTTT. Its protein product is CASSNRDTQYF.

The chain employs TRBV9 and TRBJ2-2; 12 nucleotides agree with TRBD2. The CDR3 is 17 residues long. Germline CDR1 is SGDLS and CDR2 is YYNGEE. Trimming removed 4 bases from V and 6 bases from J; junction bases left unmatched: 10. DNA of the CDR3: TGTGCCAGCAGCCCCTGGACTAGCGGGATGCTTTCCGGGGAGCTGTTTTTT. Translation: CASSPWTSGMLSGELFF.

V is TRBV2 and J is TRBJ2-1; 11 bases match TRBD2. Germline values: CDR1 SNHLY, CDR2 FYNNEI. Losses at the gene ends were 4 bases for V and 9 bases for J; bases not matched to a gene: 20. The CDR3 covers 19 residues. The CDR3 DNA reads as TGTGCCAGCAGTGCAAGGAGGTCTACTAGCGGGAGCCCCAGGGGTGAGCAGTTCTTC. This codes for CASSARRSTSGSPRGEQFF. Variable domain in full (rest from reference TRBV2 and TRBJ2-1): EPEVTQTPSHQVTQMGQEVILRCVPISNHLYFYWYRQILGQKVEFLVSFYNNEISEKSEIFDDQFSVERPDGSNFTLKIRSTKLEDSAMYFCASSARRSTSGSPRGEQFFGPGTRLTVL.

V usage is TRBV20-1 and J usage is TRBJ1-1; maybe TRBD1 (5 bases). Germline V gives CDR1 DFQATT, CDR2 SNEGSKA (reference sequence). V dropped 7 bases and J dropped 6 bases, with 12 bases sitting between them. The CDR3 has 11 amino acids. CDR3 loop: CSGLGGSEAFF. The CDR3 bases are TGCAGTGGTCTCGGGGGGTCTGAAGCTTTCTTT.

CDR3 DNA: TGCGCCAGCAGCCGTGAAGGGGGCGCCCGGTCCTACGAGCAGTACTTC. Encoded protein: CASSREGGARSYEQYF. The genes are TRBV5-1 and TRBJ2-7; 7 bases match TRBD1. CDR3 length equals 16 residues. V shed 4 bases and J 1 base; nucleotides not matched to a gene: 11. Germline assignment: CDR1 SGHRS and CDR2 YFSETQ.

The V and J genes are TRBV6-5 and TRBJ1-1, with TRBD1 matching over 12 bases. Germline values: CDR1 MNHEY, CDR2 SVGAGI. CDR3 length: 14 amino acids. The V segment lost 4 bases and the J segment 5 bases; nucleotides outside the gene matches: 2. The CDR3 coding sequence is TGTGCCAGCAGTTGGGACAGGGGGCCGACTGAAGCTTTCTTT. Its protein is CASSWDRGPTEAFF.

V gene TRBV3-1 (or the pseudogene TRBV3-2) combines with J gene TRBJ1-1; D perhaps matches TRBD1 (5 bases). CDR1 and CDR2 from the germline V gene are LGHDT and YNNKEL (reference sequence). Trimming stripped 4 bases from V and 3 bases from J, with 15 bases between. The CDR3 has 15 amino acids. DNA of the CDR3: TGTGCCAGCAGCCTCCTAAGACCGGGGGACACTGAAGCTTTCTTT. Translation gives CASSLLRPGDTEAFF.

The rearrangement uses TRBV6-2 or TRBV6-3 and TRBJ1-1; 10 bases are shared with TRBD1. The V gene end was trimmed by 5 bases and the J gene end by 0 bases; junction bases not matched to a gene: 6. Per germline, CDR1 MNHEY and CDR2 SVGEGT. CDR3 length: 16 amino acids. The CDR3 region is CASSKGQGVMNTEAFF. In nucleotides, the CDR3 is TGTGCCAGCAGTAAAGGACAGGGGGTGATGAACACTGAAGCTTTCTTT.